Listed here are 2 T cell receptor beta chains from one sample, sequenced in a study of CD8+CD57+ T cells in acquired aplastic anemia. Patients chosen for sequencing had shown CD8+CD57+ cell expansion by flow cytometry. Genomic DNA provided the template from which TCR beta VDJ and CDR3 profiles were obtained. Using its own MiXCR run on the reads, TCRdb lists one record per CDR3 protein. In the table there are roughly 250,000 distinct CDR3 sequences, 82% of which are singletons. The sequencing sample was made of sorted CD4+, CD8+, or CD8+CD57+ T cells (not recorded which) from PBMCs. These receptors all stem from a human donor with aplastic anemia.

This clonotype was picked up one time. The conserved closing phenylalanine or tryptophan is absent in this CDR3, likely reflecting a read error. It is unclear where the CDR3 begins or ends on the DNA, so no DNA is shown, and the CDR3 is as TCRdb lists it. The CDR3 loop is CASRGAGNVRYT. J is TRBJ2-4 and V is TRBV9; the table gives TRBD2 as D, unverified against the DNA. The CDR3 is 12 residues long, ends included. Germline CDR1 is SGDLS and CDR2 is YYNGEE.

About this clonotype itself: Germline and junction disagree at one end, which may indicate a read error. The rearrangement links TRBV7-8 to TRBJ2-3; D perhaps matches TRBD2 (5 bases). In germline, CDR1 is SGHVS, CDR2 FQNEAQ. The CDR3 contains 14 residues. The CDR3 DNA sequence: TGTGCCAGCAGCTTCGGAGGAAGGGCAGATCCGCAGTTTTTT. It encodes CASSFGGRADPQFF.